This entry lists 7 T cell receptor beta chains sequenced from one sample in a study of beta chain features in type 1 diabetes. Notes on the study in general: Shortening that was moderate but significant affected the TCRB CDR3s of Type 1 diabetes patients in all four CD4+ subsets.

Every bit of the isolated RNA underwent reverse transcription, so sequencing read expressed TCRB transcripts. This table comes from immunoSEQ multiplex PCR, and its TCRdb copy is limited to in-frame clones, with some not included. The sample lists about 170,000 clones, around 7.9% occurring once. These receptors are not linked to any known antigen. The sample consisted of central memory CD4+ T cells from blood. These receptors all stem from a man younger than 35 with type 1 diabetes.

The chain is built from TRBV7-2 and TRBJ1-2; 9 bases are a match to TRBD1. The germline CDR1 and CDR2 sequences are SGHTA and FQGNSA. The CDR3 consists of 20 residues. The V and J ends lost 0 bases and 3 bases, in that order; junction bases with no gene match: 17. CDR3 sequence: CASSLALSGQGRERDYGYTF. DNA for the CDR3: TGTGCCAGCAGCTTAGCCCTATCCGGACAGGGGAGAGAGCGTGACTATGGCTACACCTTC.

This clone showed up many times. The J gene is TRBJ2-5, the V gene TRBV29-1; unclear D gene. The V and J ends lost 7 bases and 2 bases respectively, with 5 bases between them. The CDR3 extends over 10 amino acids. CDR1 and CDR2 (germline): SQVTM, ANQGSEA. The CDR3 spells CSDAQETQYF. The CDR3 DNA follows: TGCAGCGACGCGCAAGAGACCCAGTACTTC.

This chain joins TRBV6-6 and TRBJ2-3; possibly TRBD1 for D (6 bases). In germline, CDR1 is MNHNY, CDR2 SVGAGI (reference sequence). Trimming pared 6 bases from V and 4 bases from J, leaving 14 bases between. The CDR3 spans 14 residues. In nucleotides, the CDR3 is TGTGCCAGCAGGATCAACACAGGGCCAGATACGCAGTATTTT. Its protein is CASRINTGPDTQYF.

The chain is built from TRBV11-2 and TRBJ2-7, with D perhaps TRBD2 (5 bases). CDR3 length equals 15 residues. V was trimmed by 6 bases and J by 0 bases, leaving 15 bases between them. Germline CDR1 SGHAT, CDR2 FQNNGV. In DNA form, the CDR3 reads TGTGCCAGCAGATCACTTGTAGCGAGCTCCTACGAGCAGTACTTC. Its translation: CASRSLVASSYEQYF.

The V and J genes are TRBV30 and TRBJ1-5; 9 positions agree with TRBD1. Germline trimming cut 4 bases from V and 6 bases from J; bases unmatched to any gene: 1. Germline V CDR1 and CDR2: GTSNPN, SVGIG (reference sequence). The CDR3 is 12 residues long. This chain's CDR3 is CAWNRGRQPQHF. The DNA for the CDR3 is TGTGCCTGGAACAGGGGGCGTCAGCCCCAGCATTTT.

CDR3 sequence reads: CASSPGASPGNTIYF. The CDR3 nucleotides read TGTGCCAGCAGCCCAGGGGCTTCGCCTGGAAACACCATATATTTT. The V gene is TRBV4-2, the J gene TRBJ1-3; TRBD1 is a possible D gene (6 bases). Trimming stripped 4 bases from V and 2 bases from J, with 12 bases between. CDR1 LGHNA and CDR2 YNFKEQ come from the germline V gene. This CDR3 is built from 15 residues.

This clone has just a few counts. The chain has TRBV19 and TRBJ2-5; D gene uncertain. The V gene lost 3 bases and the J gene lost 5 bases, with 10 bases spanning the gap. CDR1 and CDR2 (germline): LNHDA, SQIVND (reference sequence). CDR3 length equals 13 residues. The CDR3 DNA reads as TGTGCCAGTAGTATCCAGGCGTCTGAGACCCAGTACTTC. Its translation is CASSIQASETQYF.